These 20 T cell receptor beta chains were all obtained from the same sample, sequenced in a study of T cell clusters in autoimmune cytopenias. TRB was amplified from about 260 ng of peripheral blood genomic DNA per sample. TRB was amplified by touch-down multiplex PCR, primer pools A and B combined. Reanalyzing the multiplex PCR reads, TCRdb keeps one entry per CDR3 protein, without DNA. The sample totals around 6,300 distinct CDR3 sequences. The sample also formed part of further work on T cell repertoires in aging, cancer and after chemotherapy.

The sample taken for sequencing was peripheral blood. These receptors originate from a human donor in good health.

J is TRBJ1-5 and V is TRBV30. This CDR3 is built from 16 residues. The germline V gene encodes CDR1 GTSNPN and CDR2 SVGIG (reference sequence). The CDR3 sequence is CAWSASNRAGGQPQHF.

The chain links TRBV6-5 to TRBJ2-2; TCRdb gives TRBD1 as the D gene, but with no DNA this cannot be confirmed. This CDR3 has 15 amino acids. The germline gives CDR1 MNHEY, CDR2 SVGAGI. The CDR3 sequence is CASSPGQGDTGELFF.

This sequence joins TRBV6-5 and TRBJ1-4. The length of the CDR3 is 16 residues. Germline values: CDR1 MNHEY, CDR2 SVGAGI. CDR3 region: CASRSRARRTNEKLFF.

The gene calls are TRBV12-3 or TRBV12-4 and TRBJ1-1. The CDR3 covers 11 residues. The CDR3 sequence is CASSLSVEAFF.

Frequency places this clonotype as medium-sized. The rearrangement links TRBV5-5 to TRBJ2-7. Germline CDR1 is SGHKS and CDR2 is YYEKEE (reference sequence). The CDR3 contains 11 residues. The chain's CDR3 is CASSPDSKQYF.

This chain connects TRBV5-4 to TRBJ2-1; the TCRdb D gene call, TRBD2, has no DNA to confirm it. This CDR3 is built from 14 residues. CDR1 and CDR2 (germline): SGHNT, YYREEE (reference sequence). The CDR3 loop reads CASSLEAGSTEQFF.

Frequency places this clonotype as medium-sized. The V call is TRBV19, the J call TRBJ1-5; TCRdb lists TRBD1, though no DNA is available to test this call. This CDR3 is 17 amino acids long. Per the germline V gene, CDR1 is LNHDA and CDR2 is SQIVND (reference sequence). The CDR3 sequence: CASSRQGAGLSNQPQHF.

This clonotype is deemed medium-sized by its frequency. The chain is built from TRBV19 and TRBJ2-6; the D call of TRBD2 rests on TCRdb alone, since no DNA is present to check it. This CDR3 comprises 17 residues. Germline V gene lookup returns CDR1 LNHDA and CDR2 SQIVND (reference sequence). CDR3 region: CASSSSGGTSGANVLTF.

This clonotype is called medium-sized based on its frequency. The J gene is TRBJ2-3, the V gene TRBV5-6; TCRdb designates TRBD2, a call that cannot be tested without DNA. Germline values: CDR1 SGHDT, CDR2 YYEEEE. The CDR3 is 17 amino acids. The CDR3 region is CASSARTSGTSTDTQYF. Variable domain in full (rest from reference TRBV5-6 and TRBJ2-3): DAGVTQSPTHLIKTRGQQVTLRCSPKSGHDTVSWYQQALGQGPQFIFQYYEEEERQRGNFPDRFSGHQFPNYSSELNVNALLLGDSALYLCASSARTSGTSTDTQYFGPGTRLTVL.

This clonotype shows up as medium-sized by frequency. The CDR3 loop is CSVARRGDNEQFF. The chain links TRBV29-1 to TRBJ2-1; TCRdb picks TRBD1, but there is no DNA to check that call. CDR3 length: 13 residues. In germline, CDR1 is SQVTM, CDR2 ANQGSEA.

The chain combines TRBV6-6 with TRBJ2-3; checking the TCRdb D call of TRBD1 is not possible without DNA. The CDR3 consists of 14 residues. Germline CDR1 is MNHNY and CDR2 is SVGAGI (reference sequence). CDR3 loop: CASSYGTAEATQYF.

This rearrangement joins TRBV7-2 to TRBJ2-5. Germline-derived CDR1 and CDR2 are SGHTA and FQGNSA. The CDR3 length is 12 residues. The CDR3 here is CASSASGETQYF.

The chain links TRBV15 to TRBJ2-5; the D call of TRBD2 rests on TCRdb alone, since no DNA is present to check it. This CDR3 is 15 amino acids long. Germline CDR1 is LNHNV and CDR2 is YYDKDF (reference sequence). CDR3 region: CATSRDFGRGETQYF.

V gene TRBV5-6 combines with J gene TRBJ1-2; TCRdb calls TRBD1, which cannot be checked without DNA. Germline lookup yields CDR1 SGHDT and CDR2 YYEEEE. This CDR3 comprises 14 residues. The chain's CDR3 is CASSFLGQGWGYTF.

This chain joins TRBV5-4 and TRBJ2-1; the D call from TCRdb, TRBD2, cannot be confirmed without DNA. There are 16 residues in the CDR3. Germline V gene sequence: CDR1 SGHNT, CDR2 YYREEE (reference sequence). The CDR3 sequence: CASSLGGLAGVLEQFF. Drawing the rest from reference TRBV5-4 and TRBJ2-1, the complete variable domain is ETGVTQSPTHLIKTRGQQVTLRCSSQSGHNTVSWYQQALGQGPQFIFQYYREEENGRGNFPPRFSGLQFPNYSSELNVNALELDDSALYLCASSLGGLAGVLEQFFGPGTRLTVL.

This clonotype registers medium-sized by frequency. The chain carries TRBV6-5 and TRBJ2-2; TCRdb calls TRBD2, which cannot be checked without DNA. From germline, CDR1 is MNHEY and CDR2 SVGAGI. There are 16 residues in the CDR3. The chain's CDR3 is CASSYSMGRGTGELFF.

The V and J genes are TRBV6-5 and TRBJ2-3; TCRdb returns TRBD1, unconfirmable since there is no DNA. Looked up from germline, CDR1 is MNHEY and CDR2 is SVGAGI. The CDR3 is made up of 16 amino acids. The CDR3 reads CASSTTGTMSTDTQYF.

The chain carries TRBV6-1 and TRBJ2-1; TCRdb names TRBD2, which stays unverified in the absence of DNA. CDR1 and CDR2 from the germline V gene are MNHNS and SASEGT. The length of the CDR3 is 15 residues. The CDR3 sequence is CASSDRVGGPDEQFF.

This chain links TRBV7-9 with TRBJ2-3; TCRdb lists TRBD1, though no DNA is available to test this call. CDR1 SEHNR and CDR2 FQNEAQ come from the germline V gene (reference sequence). The CDR3 contains 15 residues. The CDR3 loop reads CASSSRDRAHLAQYF.

The chain couples TRBV5-6 to TRBJ2-1; TCRdb calls TRBD1, which cannot be checked without DNA. Germline V gene lookup returns CDR1 SGHDT and CDR2 YYEEEE. There are 12 residues in the CDR3. CDR3 amino acids: CASSLGDRVKFF.